The clone carrying this T cell receptor beta chain was seen at least ten times. Its matching antigen is unknown. This record belongs to a study of human T cells and chemical hapten exposure. For the study at large: Sensitization employed 2% DPC on about 2 cm by about 2 cm of upper inner arm skin. Findings of the study overall: Healthy individuals' immune responses may differ from those of donors, who had alopecia.

Time point denoted: pre-sensitization, week 0. Stated treatment: therapeutic diphenylcyclopropenone sensitization with weekly scalp DPC. At every patch-test visit, blood was drawn before the patch test was applied. Germline V lookup: CDR1 SGDLS, CDR2 YYNGEE. The CDR3 length is 14 residues. Trimming took 0 bases from V and 1 from J, leaving 7 bases between them. Using its own MiXCR run on the RACE reads, TCRdb lists one record per CDR3 protein. The table records 95,000 to 150,000 distinct CDR3 sequences, approximately 13% of them present only once. The J gene is TRBJ1-1, the V gene TRBV9; no clear D gene. The sample was whole blood, taken in connection with sensitization to the hapten diphenylcyclopropenone (DPC). The source of this sequence is a young woman with alopecia areata. Some clones in this sample may be carry-over from other donors' samples. The CDR3 DNA reads TGTGCCAGCAGCGTAGGCAGTAGGAACACTGAAGCTTTCTTT. Its translation: CASSVGSRNTEAFF. Supplemented by reference TRBV9 and TRBJ1-1, the full variable domain reads DSGVTQTPKHLITATGQRVTLRCSPRSGDLSVYWYQQSLDQGLQFLIQYYNGEERAKGNILERFSAQQFPDLHSELNLSSLELGDSALYFCASSVGSRNTEAFFGQGTRLTVV.